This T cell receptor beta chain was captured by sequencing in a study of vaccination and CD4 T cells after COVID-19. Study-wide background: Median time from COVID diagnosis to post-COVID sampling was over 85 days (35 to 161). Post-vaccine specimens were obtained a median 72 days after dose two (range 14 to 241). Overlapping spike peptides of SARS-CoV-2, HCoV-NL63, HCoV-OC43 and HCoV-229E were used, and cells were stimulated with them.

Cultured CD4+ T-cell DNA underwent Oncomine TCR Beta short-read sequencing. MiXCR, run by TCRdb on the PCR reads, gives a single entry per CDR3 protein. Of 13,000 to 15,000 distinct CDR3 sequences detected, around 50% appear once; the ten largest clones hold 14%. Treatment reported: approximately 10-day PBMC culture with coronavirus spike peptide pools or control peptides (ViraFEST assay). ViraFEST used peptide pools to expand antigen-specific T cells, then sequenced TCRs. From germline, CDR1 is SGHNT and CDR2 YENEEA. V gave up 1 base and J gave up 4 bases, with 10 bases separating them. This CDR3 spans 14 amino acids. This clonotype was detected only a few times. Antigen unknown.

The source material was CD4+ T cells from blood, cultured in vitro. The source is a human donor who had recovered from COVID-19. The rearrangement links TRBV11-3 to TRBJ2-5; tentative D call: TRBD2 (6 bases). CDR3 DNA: TGTGCCAGCAGCTTAGCGCGGGGCCCAGAGACCCAGTACTTC. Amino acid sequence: CASSLARGPETQYF.